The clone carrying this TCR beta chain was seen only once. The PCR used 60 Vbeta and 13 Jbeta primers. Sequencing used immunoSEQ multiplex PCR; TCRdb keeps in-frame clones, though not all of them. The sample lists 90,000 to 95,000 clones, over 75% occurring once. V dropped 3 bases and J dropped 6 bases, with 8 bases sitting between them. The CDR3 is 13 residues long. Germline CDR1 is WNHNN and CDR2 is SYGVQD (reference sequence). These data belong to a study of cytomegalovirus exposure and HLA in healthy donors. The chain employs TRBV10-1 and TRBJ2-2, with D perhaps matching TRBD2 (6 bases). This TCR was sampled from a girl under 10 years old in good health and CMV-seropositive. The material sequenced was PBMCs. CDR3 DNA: TGCGCCAGCAGTGATTGGGGGGCCGGGGAGCTGTTTTTT. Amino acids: CASSDWGAGELFF.